These T cell receptor beta chains were read from a single sample in a study of beta chain features in type 1 diabetes. Profiled with immunoSEQ multiplex PCR; TCRdb holds only in-frame clones, not every one. The table has approximately 600,000 clones, around 12% seen once. Source material: naive CD4+ T cells from blood. Every receptor here comes from a man aged 25 to 40 with type 1 diabetes. The CDR3 runs from the conserved cysteine through the conserved F or W. The order of the fields is clone size, V gene, D gene, J gene, CDR3 protein, CDR3 DNA. The D gene is left open where the match is weak. Only part of the rows carry a size: once, few, many, or a class if the clone is expanded.

size: -
V: TRBV30
D: -
J: TRBJ2-7
CDR3: CAWRDTSYEQYF
DNA: TGTGCCTGGAGGGACACCTCCTACGAGCAGTACTTC

size: -
V: TRBV7-2
D: TRBD2
J: TRBJ2-5
CDR3: CASSSGGAGETQYF
DNA: TGTGCCAGCAGCTCCGGGGGGGCGGGAGAGACCCAGTACTTC

size: few
V: TRBV7-2
D: -
J: TRBJ2-5
CDR3: CASSLAHGSETQYF
DNA: TGTGCCAGCAGCTTAGCTCACGGGTCAGAGACCCAGTACTTC

size: few
V: TRBV10-3
D: -
J: TRBJ2-7
CDR3: CAARIEGPSPHEQYF
DNA: TGTGCCGCCCGGATCGAGGGACCCTCTCCCCACGAGCAGTACTTC

size: few
V: TRBV19
D: -
J: TRBJ1-5
CDR3: CASSINRHSNQPQHF
DNA: TGTGCCAGTAGTATCAACCGGCATAGCAATCAGCCCCAGCATTTT

size: -
V: TRBV7-2
D: -
J: TRBJ2-7
CDR3: CASSSGQRYEQYF
DNA: TGTGCCAGCAGCTCCGGACAGAGATACGAGCAGTACTTC

size: -
V: TRBV5-1
D: -
J: TRBJ1-5
CDR3: CASSLQGGNQPQHF
DNA: TGCGCCAGCAGCTTGCAGGGTGGCAATCAGCCCCAGCATTTT

size: -
V: TRBV7-2
D: TRBD1
J: TRBJ1-4
CDR3: CASSFSGQGAHEKLFF
DNA: TGTGCCAGCAGCTTCTCGGGACAGGGGGCGCATGAAAAACTGTTTTTT

size: -
V: TRBV10-3
D: -
J: TRBJ1-1
CDR3: CAITREGTEAFF
DNA: TGTGCCATCACCAGGGAAGGCACTGAAGCTTTCTTT

size: -
V: TRBV7-9
D: -
J: TRBJ2-5
CDR3: CASSTGGTQETQYF
DNA: TGTGCCAGCAGCACTGGGGGTACTCAAGAGACCCAGTACTTC

size: -
V: TRBV5-6
D: TRBD2
J: TRBJ2-3
CDR3: CASSLKRGITDTQYF
DNA: TGTGCCAGCAGCTTGAAGCGGGGGATCACAGATACGCAGTATTTT

size: -
V: TRBV5-4
D: -
J: TRBJ2-5
CDR3: CASSLAGETQYF
DNA: TGTGCCAGCAGCTTGGCCGGGGAGACCCAGTACTTC

size: few
V: TRBV14
D: TRBD1
J: TRBJ1-2
CDR3: CASSHGTVYGYTF
DNA: TGTGCCAGCAGCCACGGGACAGTCTATGGCTACACCTTC

size: -
V: TRBV7-2
D: -
J: TRBJ2-2
CDR3: CASNLGLNTGELFF
DNA: TGTGCCAGCAATCTCGGCCTTAACACCGGGGAGCTGTTTTTT

size: few
V: TRBV5-1
D: -
J: TRBJ2-1
CDR3: CASSLATARPIEQFF
DNA: TGCGCCAGCAGCTTGGCCACGGCTCGACCGATCGAGCAGTTCTTC

size: -
V: TRBV12-5
D: -
J: TRBJ2-7
CDR3: CASGTDTSRQYF
DNA: TGTGCTAGTGGGACTGATACGAGCCGGCAGTACTTC

size: -
V: TRBV2
D: -
J: TRBJ1-1
CDR3: CASSVNSDTEAFF
DNA: TGTGCCAGCAGTGTTAACAGCGACACTGAAGCTTTCTTT

size: few
V: TRBV6-1
D: TRBD1
J: TRBJ2-7
CDR3: CASLGQLSSYEQYF
DNA: TGTGCCAGCCTGGGACAGTTAAGCTCCTACGAGCAGTACTTC

size: few
V: TRBV2
D: TRBD1
J: TRBJ1-4
CDR3: CASRTGTGNEKLFF
DNA: TGTGCCAGCAGGACCGGGACAGGGAATGAAAAACTGTTTTTT

size: few
V: TRBV5-1
D: -
J: TRBJ2-1
CDR3: CASSLLVGSSYNEQFF
DNA: TGCGCCAGCAGCTTGCTCGTGGGAAGCTCCTACAATGAGCAGTTCTTC

size: few
V: TRBV5-6
D: -
J: TRBJ2-7
CDR3: CASSLVPQTEQYF
DNA: TGTGCCAGCAGCTTGGTACCCCAGACCGAGCAGTACTTC

size: -
V: TRBV5-6
D: -
J: TRBJ1-1
CDR3: CASGGGNTEAFF
DNA: TGTGCCAGCGGGGGCGGGAACACTGAAGCTTTCTTT

size: few
V: TRBV5-4
D: -
J: TRBJ1-6
CDR3: CASTATGGARNSPLHF
DNA: TGTGCCAGCACCGCCACCGGCGGCGCCCGTAATTCACCCCTCCACTTT